The 14 T cell receptor beta chains below all came from one sample that was sequenced in a study of blood T cell repertoires in COVID-19. The method was immunoSEQ multiplex PCR; TCRdb's version includes in-frame clones alone and lacks a portion of them. The sample includes a few hundred thousand clones, roughly 84% seen only once; the top ten take more than 1%. The sample comprised PBMCs or T cells enriched from blood (not recorded which). The receptors were gathered from a woman under 40 who had recovered from COVID-19.

The chain joins TRBV24-1 to TRBJ2-1; TRBD2 matches at 10 bases. The V gene end was trimmed by 6 bases and the J gene end by 7 bases; junction bases not matched to a gene: 8. CDR1 and CDR2 (germline): KGHDR, SFDVKD. The CDR3 runs 15 residues. The CDR3 DNA sequence: TGTGCCACCAGTAGAACTAGCGGGGTGGTAAATGAGCAGTTCTTC. As protein: CATSRTSGVVNEQFF.

This clone occurred a few times. The rearrangement joins TRBV7-2 to TRBJ2-7; weak D call: TRBD2 (6 bases). This CDR3 has 12 residues. Germline V gene lookup returns CDR1 SGHTA and CDR2 FQGNSA. The V and J ends lost 0 bases and 7 bases respectively, with 7 bases between them. The CDR3 region has the DNA TGTGCCAGCAGCTTAGCCGGGAGAGAGCAGTACTTC. The encoded protein is CASSLAGREQYF.

This sequence joins TRBV30 and TRBJ1-5; 8 bases align to TRBD1. Trimming removed 4 bases from V and 3 bases from J; junction bases left unmatched: 5. The CDR3 totals 14 residues. Germline-derived CDR1 and CDR2 are GTSNPN and SVGIG (reference sequence). CDR3 DNA sequence: TGTGCCTGGACCCGGACAGGGTCCAATCAGCCCCAGCATTTT. Translated, it gives CAWTRTGSNQPQHF.

The chain combines TRBV25-1 with TRBJ1-4, with a tentative D call TRBD1 (6 bases). Trimming cost V 0 bases and J 6 bases, with 8 bases left between them. Germline CDR1 and CDR2: MGHDK and SYGVNS. The CDR3 has 14 amino acids. The CDR3 nucleotides read TGTGCCAGCAGTGAATACGGACAGTATGAAAAACTGTTTTTT. It codes for CASSEYGQYEKLFF.

The chain employs TRBV7-2 and TRBJ2-1; 8 bases agree with TRBD2. Germline V CDR1 and CDR2: SGHTA, FQGNSA. The CDR3 contains 17 residues. With V trimmed by 1 base and J by 5 bases, 10 bases remained unmatched. The CDR3 nucleotides read TGTGCCAGCAGCTTAGTAGGGGGACTAGGAAGAGACAATGAGCAGTTCTTC. This codes for CASSLVGGLGRDNEQFF.

V and J are TRBV11-2 and TRBJ2-3, with 9 bases that match TRBD2. Germline assignment: CDR1 SGHAT and CDR2 FQNNGV. The CDR3 totals 16 residues. J was trimmed by 6 bases and V by 3 bases; bases with no gene match: 10. CDR3 sequence reads: CASSFGGSGGGDTQYF. CDR3 bases: TGTGCCAGCAGCTTCGGGGGTAGCGGGGGTGGGGATACGCAGTATTTT.

V gene TRBV28 combines with J gene TRBJ1-6; the D gene is possibly TRBD1 (6 bases). The CDR3 totals 16 residues. Germline values: CDR1 MDHEN, CDR2 SYDVKM. The V gene lost 3 bases and the J gene lost 10 bases, with 19 bases spanning the gap. In DNA form, the CDR3 reads TGTGCCAGCAGTTTGACAACAGGGATGGGTCAATCACCCCTCCACTTT. Translation gives CASSLTTGMGQSPLHF.

This clone was seen more than once but under ten times. The chain is built from TRBV11-2 and TRBJ1-1; D might be TRBD1 (6 bases). This CDR3 is built from 14 residues. V lost 2 bases and J 6 bases, leaving 13 bases between the germline ends. CDR1 and CDR2 from the germline V gene are SGHAT and FQNNGV. The CDR3 DNA reads TGTGCCAGCAGCTTAACAGCCCCAGGGGCTGAAGCTTTCTTT. It translates to CASSLTAPGAEAFF.

This chain connects TRBV5-1 to TRBJ1-2; D is ambiguous. V was cut by 2 bases and J by 0 bases, with 11 bases left in between. CDR3 length: 15 amino acids. CDR1 and CDR2 from the germline V gene are SGHRS and YFSETQ. Here the CDR3 DNA reads TGCGCCAGCAGCTTTATGCCGGGAACTAACTATGGCTACACCTTC. It is translated as CASSFMPGTNYGYTF. The variable domain in full, with the rest retrieved from reference TRBV5-1 and TRBJ1-2, is KAGVTQTPRYLIKTRGQQVTLSCSPISGHRSVSWYQQTPGQGLQFLFEYFSETQRNKGNFPGRFSGRQFSNSRSEMNVSTLELGDSALYLCASSFMPGTNYGYTFGSGTRLTVV.

This clone appeared once. This chain connects TRBV28 to TRBJ2-3; TRBD2 is a possible D gene (6 bases). Trimming pared 3 bases from V and 5 bases from J, leaving 12 bases between. Germline V gene sequence: CDR1 MDHEN, CDR2 SYDVKM. This CDR3 spans 14 amino acids. For the CDR3, the DNA is TGTGCCAGCAGTTTGGCCGGGGGTCAAGATACGCAGTATTTT. This gives the protein CASSLAGGQDTQYF.

V usage is TRBV5-1 and J usage is TRBJ2-2; D gene uncertain. Germline V gene lookup returns CDR1 SGHRS and CDR2 YFSETQ. Trimming removed 4 bases at V and 4 bases at J, with 14 bases between. The CDR3 consists of 15 residues. In nucleotides, the CDR3 is TGCGCCAGCAGCGACACAAGACAACCCACCGGGGAGCTGTTTTTT. It is translated as CASSDTRQPTGELFF.

V gene TRBV19 combines with J gene TRBJ1-2; TRBD1 aligns across 11 bases. This CDR3 has 15 amino acids. V was clipped by 2 bases and J by 4 bases; unmatched bases: 3. Germline V gives CDR1 LNHDA, CDR2 SQIVND (reference sequence). CDR3 bases: TGTGCCAGTAGTATAAGGGGGACAGGGGGCTATGGCTACACCTTC. Protein product: CASSIRGTGGYGYTF.

This chain joins TRBV28 and TRBJ1-2; 7 positions agree with TRBD1. V lost 1 base, J lost 2 bases, and 7 bases stayed unmatched. From germline, CDR1 is MDHEN and CDR2 SYDVKM. The CDR3 covers 16 residues. The CDR3: CASSLSGQRQNYGYTF. The CDR3 DNA follows: TGTGCCAGCAGTTTATCGGGACAGCGACAAAACTATGGCTACACCTTC.

The chain has TRBV28 and TRBJ2-4, with D possibly matching TRBD1 (6 bases). Germline assignment: CDR1 MDHEN and CDR2 SYDVKM. This CDR3 has 16 residues. Trimming took off 4 bases at V and 8 bases at J, with 21 bases between the two ends. The chain's CDR3 is CASSSAKRTVGDIQYF. The CDR3 nucleotides are TGTGCCAGCAGTTCTGCTAAAAGGACAGTCGGAGACATTCAGTACTTC.